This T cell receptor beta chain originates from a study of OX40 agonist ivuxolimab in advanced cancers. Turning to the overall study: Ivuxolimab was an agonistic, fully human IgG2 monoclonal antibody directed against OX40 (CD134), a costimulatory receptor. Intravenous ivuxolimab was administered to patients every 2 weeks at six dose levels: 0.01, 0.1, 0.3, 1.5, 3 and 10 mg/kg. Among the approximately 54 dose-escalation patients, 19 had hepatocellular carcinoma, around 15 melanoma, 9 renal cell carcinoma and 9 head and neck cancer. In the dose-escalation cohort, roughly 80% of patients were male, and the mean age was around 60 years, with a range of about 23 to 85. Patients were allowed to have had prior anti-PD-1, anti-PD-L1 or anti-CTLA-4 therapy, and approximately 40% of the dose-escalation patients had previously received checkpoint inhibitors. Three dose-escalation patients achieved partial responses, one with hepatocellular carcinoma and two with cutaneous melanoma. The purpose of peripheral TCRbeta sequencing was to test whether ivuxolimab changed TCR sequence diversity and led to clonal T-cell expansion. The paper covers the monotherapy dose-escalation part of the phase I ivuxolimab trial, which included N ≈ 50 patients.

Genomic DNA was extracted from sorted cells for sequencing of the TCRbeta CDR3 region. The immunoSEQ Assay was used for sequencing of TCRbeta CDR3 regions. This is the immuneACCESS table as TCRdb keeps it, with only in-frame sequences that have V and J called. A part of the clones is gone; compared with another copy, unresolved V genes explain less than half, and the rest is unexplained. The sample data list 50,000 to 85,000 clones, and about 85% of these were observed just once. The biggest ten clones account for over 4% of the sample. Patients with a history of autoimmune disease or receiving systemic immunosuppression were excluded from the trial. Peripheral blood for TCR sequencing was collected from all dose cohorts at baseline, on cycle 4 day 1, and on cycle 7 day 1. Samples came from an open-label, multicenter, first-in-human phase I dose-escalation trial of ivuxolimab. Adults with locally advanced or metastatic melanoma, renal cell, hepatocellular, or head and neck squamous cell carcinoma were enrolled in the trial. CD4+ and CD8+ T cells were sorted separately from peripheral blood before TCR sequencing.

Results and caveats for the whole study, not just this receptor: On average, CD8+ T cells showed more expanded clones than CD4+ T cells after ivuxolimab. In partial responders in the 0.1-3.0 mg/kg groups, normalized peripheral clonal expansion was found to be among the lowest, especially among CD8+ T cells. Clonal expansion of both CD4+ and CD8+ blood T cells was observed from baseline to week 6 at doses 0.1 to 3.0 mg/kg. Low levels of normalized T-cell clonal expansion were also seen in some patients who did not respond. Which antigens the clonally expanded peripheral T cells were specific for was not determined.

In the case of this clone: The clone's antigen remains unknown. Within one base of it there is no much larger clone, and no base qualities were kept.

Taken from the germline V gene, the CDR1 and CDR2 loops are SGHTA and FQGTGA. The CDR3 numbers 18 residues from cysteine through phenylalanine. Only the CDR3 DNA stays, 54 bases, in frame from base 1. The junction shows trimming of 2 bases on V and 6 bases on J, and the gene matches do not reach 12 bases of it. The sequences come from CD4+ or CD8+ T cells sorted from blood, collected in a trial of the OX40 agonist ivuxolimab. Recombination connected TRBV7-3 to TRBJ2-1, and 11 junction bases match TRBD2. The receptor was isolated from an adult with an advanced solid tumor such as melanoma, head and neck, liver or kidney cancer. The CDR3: CASSLSGLIAGGPNEQFF. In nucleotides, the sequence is TGTGCCAGCAGCTTATCTGGCCTGATAGCGGGAGGGCCCAATGAGCAGTTCTTC.